This T cell receptor beta chain appears in the sequencing data of a study of Ad26.COV2.S vaccination and SARS-CoV-2 variants. The CDR3 sequence is 15 residues long. Germline CDR1 is SGDLS and CDR2 is YYNGEE. Trimming took 4 bases from V and 0 from J, leaving 10 bases between them. The data were produced by immunoSEQ multiplex PCR, yet TCRdb's version contains in-frame clones alone and is incomplete. The data hold roughly 140,000 clones, with 80% to 90% observed a single time. Worth noting for this clone: The antigen remains unidentified.

The study's findings and limits: Non-spike TCR breadth was similar in vaccine and placebo recipients. Individuals receiving vaccine had higher spike-specific TCR breadth than placebo recipients did. A substantial breadth of spike-specific CD8+ and CD4+ T cell responses after vaccination has been reported.

This sequence joins TRBV9 and TRBJ2-2; D is ambiguous. The clonotype comes from a human donor who had recovered from COVID-19. The sequenced sample was peripheral blood, obtained after recovery from COVID-19. CDR3: CASSPGTANTGELFF. The CDR3 DNA is TGTGCCAGCAGCCCCGGCACTGCGAACACCGGGGAGCTGTTTTTT.